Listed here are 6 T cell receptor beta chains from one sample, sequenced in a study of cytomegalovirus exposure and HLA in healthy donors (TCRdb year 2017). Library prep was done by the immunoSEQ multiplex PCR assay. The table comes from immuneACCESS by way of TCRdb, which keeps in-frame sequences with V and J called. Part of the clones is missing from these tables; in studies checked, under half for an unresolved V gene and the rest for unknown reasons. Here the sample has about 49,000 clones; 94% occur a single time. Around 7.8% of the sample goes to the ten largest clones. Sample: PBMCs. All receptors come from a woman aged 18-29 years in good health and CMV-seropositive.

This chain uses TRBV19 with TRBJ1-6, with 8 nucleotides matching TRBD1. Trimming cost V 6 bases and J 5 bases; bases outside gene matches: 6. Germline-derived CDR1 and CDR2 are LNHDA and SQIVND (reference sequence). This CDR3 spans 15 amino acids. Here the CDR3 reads CASRAPTGDNSPLHF. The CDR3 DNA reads TGTGCCAGTAGAGCACCGACAGGGGATAATTCACCCCTCCACTTT.

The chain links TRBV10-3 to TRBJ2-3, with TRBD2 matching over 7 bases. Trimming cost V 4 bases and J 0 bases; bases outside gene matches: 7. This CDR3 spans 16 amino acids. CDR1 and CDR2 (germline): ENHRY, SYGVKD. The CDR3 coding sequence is TGTGCCATCAGTGTCCTAGCGGCCACTAGCACAGATACGCAGTATTTT. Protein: CAISVLAATSTDTQYF.

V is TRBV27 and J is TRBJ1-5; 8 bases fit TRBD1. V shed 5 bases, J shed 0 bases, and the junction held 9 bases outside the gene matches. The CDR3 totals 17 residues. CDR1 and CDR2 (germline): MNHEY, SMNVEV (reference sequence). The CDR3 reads CASSQTGTGVSNQPQHF. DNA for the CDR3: TGTGCCAGCAGTCAAACAGGGACAGGCGTTAGCAATCAGCCCCAGCATTTT.

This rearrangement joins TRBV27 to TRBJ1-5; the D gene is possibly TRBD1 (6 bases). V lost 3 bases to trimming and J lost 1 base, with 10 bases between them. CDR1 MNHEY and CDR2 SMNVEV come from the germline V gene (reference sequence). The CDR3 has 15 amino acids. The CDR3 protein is CASSFPDRSNQPQHF. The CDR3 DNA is TGTGCCAGCAGTTTCCCGGACAGAAGCAATCAGCCCCAGCATTTT.

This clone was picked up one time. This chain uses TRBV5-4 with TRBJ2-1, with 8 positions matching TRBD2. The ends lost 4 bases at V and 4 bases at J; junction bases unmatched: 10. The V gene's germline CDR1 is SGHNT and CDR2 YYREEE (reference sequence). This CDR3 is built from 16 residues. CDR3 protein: CASSGEALAEYNEQFF. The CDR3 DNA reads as TGTGCCAGCAGCGGGGAGGCACTAGCGGAATACAATGAGCAGTTCTTC.

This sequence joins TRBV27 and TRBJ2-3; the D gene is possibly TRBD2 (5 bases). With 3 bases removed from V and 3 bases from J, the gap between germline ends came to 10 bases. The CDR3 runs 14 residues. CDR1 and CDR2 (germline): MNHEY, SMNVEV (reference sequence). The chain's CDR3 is CASSFAGVTDTQYF. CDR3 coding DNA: TGTGCCAGCAGTTTTGCCGGGGTTACAGATACGCAGTATTTT.